The T cell receptor beta chain under discussion was sequenced for a study of cytomegalovirus exposure and HLA in healthy donors. This clone was counted only a few times. What it binds is unknown. The PCR contained 60 Vbeta and 13 Jbeta primers. Measured with immunoSEQ multiplex PCR; TCRdb has only the in-frame clones, and not every one. The sample has 150,000 to 170,000 clones, over 75% seen once; the top ten hold around 5.6%. V lost 4 bases to trimming and J lost 6 bases; unmatched junction nucleotides: 6. This CDR3 has 14 amino acids. In germline, CDR1 is MRHNA, CDR2 SNTAGT. In nominal health when sampled, donors likely had unrecorded immune exposures nonetheless. The study, taken as a whole, reports: Reports credit the classifier with highly specific, highly sensitive diagnosis of cytomegalovirus status.

Sequencing used PBMCs. This sequence originates from a woman aged 40 to 50 in good health and CMV-seropositive. The V and J genes are TRBV6-4 and TRBJ1-2; TRBD1 agrees at 9 bases. The CDR3 reads CASSATGGTDGYTF. CDR3 sequence (DNA): TGTGCCAGCAGTGCAACAGGGGGCACGGATGGCTACACCTTC.